This is a list of T cell receptor beta chains from one sample in a study of cytomegalovirus exposure and HLA in healthy donors. TCRdb's table, derived via immunoSEQ multiplex PCR, lists solely in-frame clones and lacks some. The data contain more than 95,000 clones, 80% of them singletons. Material: PBMCs. The receptor source for this set is a female donor in good health and CMV-seronegative. Both conserved end residues are part of each CDR3. The order of the fields is J gene, V gene, CDR3 protein.

TRBJ2-5	TRBV28	CASSWGTGLYETQYF
TRBJ1-1	TRBV6-1	CASISGQTLNTEAFF
TRBJ1-5	TRBV7-8	CASSLGQGYQPQHF
TRBJ2-6	TRBV28	CASSLPQGASGANVLTF
TRBJ2-4	TRBV19	CASSRDGSLKGQNIQYF
TRBJ2-5	TRBV5-4	CASSPPRGGQETQYF
TRBJ2-2	TRBV13	CASSSRTATGELFF
TRBJ1-5	TRBV7-8	CASSSGQPNQPQHF
TRBJ1-3	TRBV9	CASSPQGARGNTIYF
TRBJ2-3	TRBV2	CASSLRQVTDTQYF
TRBJ2-1	TRBV7-2	CASPVKAGEYNEQFF
TRBJ2-5	TRBV2	CASSVAHRETQYF
TRBJ2-5	TRBV27	CASSQLAGGQETQYF
TRBJ2-7	TRBV7-9	CASSIGTIGDEQYF
TRBJ1-5	TRBV19	CASSIRRQENQPQHF
TRBJ2-7	TRBV4-1	CASSQGSGTGGYEQYF
TRBJ1-1	TRBV27	CASSLSLRTEAFF
TRBJ2-7	TRBV5-1	CASSLGTPVSYEQYF
TRBJ2-2	TRBV7-9	CASSGRAVATGELFF
TRBJ2-5	TRBV30	CAWSGAGGEETQYF
TRBJ2-5	TRBV28	CASRGQVYLGETQYF
TRBJ2-4	TRBV6-5	CASSYALGGIQYF
TRBJ2-1	TRBV11-3	CASSSLTSGKEEQFF
TRBJ2-7	TRBV15	CATSREVGGTYEQYF
TRBJ1-1	TRBV2	CASSEARGLDTEAFF
TRBJ2-7	TRBV6-1	CASSNRGPYEQYF
TRBJ2-1	TRBV5-1	CASSFTSSGGSSSYNEQFF
TRBJ1-2	TRBV30	CAWSPSEDYGYTF
TRBJ1-5	TRBV9	CASSASTGGNQPQHF
TRBJ2-2	TRBV15	CATSRVYGQGTGELFF
TRBJ2-2	TRBV7-2	CASSFPSGTNTGELFF
TRBJ2-2	TRBV10-3	CAISETGPPGELFF
TRBJ1-5	TRBV5-4	CASSLGQSNQPQHF
TRBJ1-2	TRBV6-1	CASSGDRGKDYGYTF
TRBJ2-1	TRBV9	CASSVLDYRDNEQFF
TRBJ1-1	TRBV10-3	CAISKGQGNTEAFF